Below, 12 T cell receptor beta chains from the same sample are listed, as sequenced in a study of T cell changes during pregnancy in multiple sclerosis (dated by TCRdb to 2018 to 2020). Library creation used the immunoSEQ multiplex PCR assay. Not all clones reach the TCRdb copy of this immuneACCESS table, which keeps in-frame sequences only. Checked studies attribute under half of the gap to unresolved V genes and leave the rest unexplained. The sample data list approximately 61,000 clones, and around 90% of these were observed just once. The top ten clones comprise 1.5% to 2% of the sample. This specimen consisted of peripheral blood, obtained in the first trimester of pregnancy. The receptors were gathered from a female donor with multiple sclerosis, enrolled in a pregnancy study.

The chain links TRBV14 to TRBJ1-1; TRBD1 aligns across 7 bases. The junction had 6 bases not matched to a gene; V was cut back by 5 bases and J by 6 bases. The CDR3 has 13 amino acids. From germline, CDR1 is SGHDN and CDR2 FVKESK. As DNA, the CDR3 is TGTGCCAGCAGCAGGGACAGACTCTCTGAAGCTTTCTTT. This sequence encodes CASSRDRLSEAFF.

The gene calls are TRBV5-1 and TRBJ2-3, with a tentative D call TRBD2 (5 bases). Per germline, CDR1 SGHRS and CDR2 YFSETQ. Between the trimmed V and J ends, which lost 0 bases and 7 bases, there was a span of 9 bases. The length of the CDR3 is 13 residues. The CDR3 DNA follows: TGCGCCAGCAGCTTGGAGGACTGGAATACGCAGTATTTT. Its protein product is CASSLEDWNTQYF.

The genes are TRBV2 and TRBJ1-5; D is ambiguous. V lost 0 bases and J lost 6, with 9 bases in between. The CDR3 totals 14 residues. Germline CDR1 SNHLY, CDR2 FYNNEI. The CDR3 bases are TGTGCCAGCAGTGAAGCATCAACAGTTCAGCCCCAGCATTTT. Its translation is CASSEASTVQPQHF.

V and J are TRBV30 and TRBJ1-3, with D maybe TRBD1 (6 bases). The CDR3 spans 16 residues. V lost 3 bases to trimming and J lost 3 bases, with 18 bases between them. The germline CDR1 and CDR2 sequences are GTSNPN and SVGIG (reference sequence). The CDR3 DNA reads as TGTGCCTGGAGCCAGGGGCAGGGCCCCTTTGGAAACACCATATATTTT. Translated, it gives CAWSQGQGPFGNTIYF.

In regard to this clone: One end of the junction fails to match germline, which may point to a read error. The chain employs TRBV28 and TRBJ2-7, with 10 bases fitting TRBD1. Per germline, CDR1 MDHEN and CDR2 SYDVKM. The CDR3 has 13 amino acids. The CDR3 sequence is CASSPMFGTGDQF. As DNA, the CDR3 is TGTGCCAGCAGCCCAATGTTTGGGACAGGGGACCAATTC.

This clone was seen just once. This chain links TRBV4-3 with TRBJ1-2; D is undetermined. CDR3 length: 14 amino acids. Trimming stripped 1 base from V and 6 bases from J, with 12 bases between. CDR1 is LGHNA, CDR2 YSLEER, per germline. The CDR3 bases are TGCGCCAGCAGCCAAGTATGGGCAGGCCATGGCTACACCTTC. It is translated as CASSQVWAGHGYTF.

The chain joins TRBV2 to TRBJ2-1; 7 bases align to TRBD2. CDR3 length: 14 amino acids. V shed 7 bases and J 4 bases; nucleotides not matched to a gene: 7. Per germline, CDR1 SNHLY and CDR2 FYNNEI. The CDR3 spells CASTELADYNEQFF. The CDR3 nucleotides are TGTGCCAGCACTGAGCTAGCGGATTACAATGAGCAGTTCTTC.

V gene TRBV14 combines with J gene TRBJ2-4; 7 bases are a match to TRBD1. The V gene end was trimmed by 3 bases and the J gene end by 3 bases; junction bases not matched to a gene: 8. CDR3 length equals 16 residues. CDR1 and CDR2 (germline): SGHDN, FVKESK. CDR3 bases: TGTGCCAGCAGCCAGGGGACAGACTCTATCAAAAACATTCAGTACTTC. Protein: CASSQGTDSIKNIQYF.

CDR3 sequence: CASSPGLAVVAGELFF. The CDR3 DNA reads TGTGCCAGCAGTCCAGGACTAGCGGTTGTGGCCGGGGAGCTGTTTTTT. This chain connects TRBV27 to TRBJ2-2; 10 bases match TRBD2. The ends lost 5 bases at V and 6 bases at J; junction bases unmatched: 9. The CDR3 totals 16 residues. CDR1 is MNHEY, CDR2 SMNVEV, per germline (reference sequence).

The CDR3, as DNA: TGTGCCAGCAGTTACCCCTCGGGACAGGGAAACGAAAAACTGTTTTTT. Amino acids: CASSYPSGQGNEKLFF. The J gene is TRBJ1-4, the V gene TRBV6-6; TRBD1 matches 9 bases. The CDR3 extends over 16 amino acids. CDR1 is MNHNY, CDR2 SVGAGI, per germline (reference sequence). V trimming: 2 bases; J trimming: 8 bases; junction bases outside the gene matches: 9.

The chain employs TRBV7-8 and TRBJ1-2, with TRBD1 matching 7 bases. The CDR3 consists of 17 residues. J was trimmed by 2 bases and V by 0 bases; bases with no gene match: 9. The germline CDR1 and CDR2 sequences are SGHVS and FQNEAQ. The CDR3 loop reads CASSLAVTGDRNYGYTF. Here the CDR3 DNA reads TGTGCCAGCAGCTTAGCAGTAACAGGGGATCGGAACTATGGCTACACCTTC.

V and J are TRBV7-2 and TRBJ2-3, with 12 bases that match TRBD2. Germline V gives CDR1 SGHTA, CDR2 FQGNSA. The CDR3 runs 15 residues. V trimming: 7 bases; J trimming: 5 bases; junction bases outside the gene matches: 7. This CDR3 is CASIPQLAGGDTQYF. DNA of the CDR3: TGTGCCAGCATCCCTCAACTAGCGGGAGGAGATACGCAGTATTTT.